The 4 T cell receptor beta chains below were found in one sample sequenced in a study of cytomegalovirus exposure and HLA in healthy donors. The PCR contained 60 Vbeta and 13 Jbeta primers. Clones were sequenced by immunoSEQ multiplex PCR, and TCRdb holds only the in-frame ones, with some missing. The sample holds approximately 70,000 clones, less than 80% seen once. The sequencing sample was made of PBMCs. The receptors were gathered from a woman between 40 and 55 years old in good health and CMV-seropositive.

This chain uses TRBV18 with TRBJ1-1; possible D gene TRBD1, 6 bases. The CDR3 covers 13 residues. Germline CDR1 is KGHSH and CDR2 is LQKENI. Trimming shortened V by 1 base and J by 8 bases, and 11 bases separated the two germline ends. CDR3 amino acids: CASSPQQDREAFF. The CDR3, as DNA: TGTGCCAGCTCACCACAACAGGACAGAGAAGCTTTCTTT.

The chain couples TRBV2 to TRBJ2-7; TRBD2 aligns across 12 bases. Germline values: CDR1 SNHLY, CDR2 FYNNEI. V lost 8 bases and J lost 0; bases outside the gene matches: 2. This CDR3 comprises 14 residues. In nucleotides, the CDR3 is TGTGCCAGCGGACTAGCGGGGAGCTCCTACGAGCAGTACTTC. Its translation: CASGLAGSSYEQYF.

This chain uses TRBV19 with TRBJ2-6; D ambiguous. The CDR3 has 14 residues. Deletions cut 6 bases from V and 0 bases from J, with 6 bases between. Germline-derived CDR1 and CDR2 are LNHDA and SQIVND (reference sequence). Here the CDR3 DNA reads TGTGCCAGTAGCAAGAGCTCTGGGGCCAACGTCCTGACTTTC. Protein: CASSKSSGANVLTF.

The chain has TRBV9 and TRBJ1-5; maybe TRBD1 (6 bases). The CDR3 is 14 residues long. Germline V lookup: CDR1 SGDLS, CDR2 YYNGEE. V lost 3 bases and J 3 bases, leaving 10 bases between the germline ends. The CDR3: CASSADSSNQPQHF. CDR3 DNA sequence: TGTGCCAGCAGCGCGGACAGCTCCAATCAGCCCCAGCATTTT. Full variable domain (missing parts from reference TRBV9 and TRBJ1-5): DSGVTQTPKHLITATGQRVTLRCSPRSGDLSVYWYQQSLDQGLQFLIQYYNGEERAKGNILERFSAQQFPDLHSELNLSSLELGDSALYFCASSADSSNQPQHFGDGTRLSIL.